This TCR beta chain was retrieved from a study of Ad26.COV2.S vaccination and SARS-CoV-2 variants. Study results and caveats: In vaccinated individuals, spike-specific CD8+ and CD4+ T cell responses reportedly displayed substantial breadth.

Note on this clone: The antigen is undetermined.

The treatment: roughly 18 received Ad26.COV2.S at low or high dose, single or two shots; several received placebo; per-sample allocation not given. The investigators took samples on day 63 after the first vaccine or placebo injection. Sequencing was performed with immunoSEQ multiplex PCR; in TCRdb, only in-frame clones are kept and a portion is missing. The sample contains 300,000 to 400,000 clones, roughly 91% of which appear only once. The CDR3 consists of 13 residues. Per germline, CDR1 LNHDA and CDR2 SQIVND (reference sequence). Trimming took off 5 bases at V and 3 bases at J, with 11 bases between the two ends.

This TCR was sampled from a person aged 18-65 years who received the Ad26.COV2.S COVID-19 vaccine or a placebo. The chain joins TRBV19 to TRBJ2-7; a possible D gene is TRBD1 (6 bases). Here the sequenced sample was peripheral blood, taken in a trial of Ad26.COV2.S vaccine versus placebo. DNA of the CDR3: TGTGCCAGTAGTCGGGACATAAACTACGAGCAGTACTTC. Translated, it gives CASSRDINYEQYF.